This TCR beta chain was observed in a study of cytomegalovirus exposure and HLA in healthy donors. Study background: Of 398 genotyped donors, about 81% clustered with self-reported Caucasian donors.

It was with 60 Vbeta and 13 Jbeta primers that the PCR ran. Per the study methods: Later, about 80 million unique TCR beta chains were counted in an analysis, and around 11 million of them were shared. Measured with immunoSEQ multiplex PCR; TCRdb has only the in-frame clones, and not every one. The DNA was the basis for D and trimming; V, J and clone size are from that table. Altogether about 190,000 clones are present, roughly 81% being singletons, with the ten largest covering approximately 3.1%. The CDR3 totals 15 residues. Per germline, CDR1 LGHNA and CDR2 YNFKEQ. With V trimmed by 6 bases and J by 6 bases, 11 bases remained unmatched. As regards this clone: Its antigen is currently unknown.

Regarding the study as a whole: TCR beta sequences reportedly predicted most subjects' HLA-A and HLA-B alleles accurately. Reports showed the classifier diagnosing cytomegalovirus status with high specificity and sensitivity.

The receptor was isolated from a woman in her 30s in good health and CMV-seropositive. Sequencing was performed on PBMCs. The chain has TRBV4-2 and TRBJ2-3; TRBD2 matches 8 bases. CDR3 DNA: TGTGCCAGCAGTTCAAGCGGGAGTTATGTTGATACGCAGTATTTT. Protein product: CASSSSGSYVDTQYF.